This TCR beta chain was retrieved from a study of T cells in Graves' hyperthyroidism and ophthalmopathy. Template material for amplifying TCR beta CDR3 regions consisted of RNA transcripts. The TCR CDR3 was amplified in a first-round RT-PCR using the HTBI primer set. One entry per CDR3 protein results from TCRdb running MiXCR on the multiplex PCR reads. The repertoire consists of 350,000 to 500,000 distinct CDR3 sequences, with roughly 13% occurring once and the leading ten covering 5% to 6.5%. The patients, who ranged from 18 to 65 in age, presented with newly diagnosed hyperthyroidism lasting under 2 months. The CDR3 runs to 16 residues. Germline assignment: CDR1 MGHDK and CDR2 SYGVNS. The germline V and J ends were trimmed by 4 bases and 0 bases, with 13 bases remaining between them.

V usage is TRBV25-1 and J usage is TRBJ1-3, with D hard to call. Sequenced input: blood. This clonotype originated in a woman between 18 and 29 years old with Graves' hyperthyroidism. CDR3 amino acids: CASSGVAGYSGNTIYF. CDR3 DNA: TGTGCCAGCAGTGGAGTGGCGGGATACTCTGGAAACACCATATATTTT. The whole variable domain, remainder taken from reference TRBV25-1 and TRBJ1-3, is EADIYQTPRYLVIGTGKKITLECSQTMGHDKMYWYQQDPGMELHLIHYSYGVNSTEKGDLSSESTVSRIRTEHFPLTLESARPSHTSQYLCASSGVAGYSGNTIYFGEGSWLTVV.